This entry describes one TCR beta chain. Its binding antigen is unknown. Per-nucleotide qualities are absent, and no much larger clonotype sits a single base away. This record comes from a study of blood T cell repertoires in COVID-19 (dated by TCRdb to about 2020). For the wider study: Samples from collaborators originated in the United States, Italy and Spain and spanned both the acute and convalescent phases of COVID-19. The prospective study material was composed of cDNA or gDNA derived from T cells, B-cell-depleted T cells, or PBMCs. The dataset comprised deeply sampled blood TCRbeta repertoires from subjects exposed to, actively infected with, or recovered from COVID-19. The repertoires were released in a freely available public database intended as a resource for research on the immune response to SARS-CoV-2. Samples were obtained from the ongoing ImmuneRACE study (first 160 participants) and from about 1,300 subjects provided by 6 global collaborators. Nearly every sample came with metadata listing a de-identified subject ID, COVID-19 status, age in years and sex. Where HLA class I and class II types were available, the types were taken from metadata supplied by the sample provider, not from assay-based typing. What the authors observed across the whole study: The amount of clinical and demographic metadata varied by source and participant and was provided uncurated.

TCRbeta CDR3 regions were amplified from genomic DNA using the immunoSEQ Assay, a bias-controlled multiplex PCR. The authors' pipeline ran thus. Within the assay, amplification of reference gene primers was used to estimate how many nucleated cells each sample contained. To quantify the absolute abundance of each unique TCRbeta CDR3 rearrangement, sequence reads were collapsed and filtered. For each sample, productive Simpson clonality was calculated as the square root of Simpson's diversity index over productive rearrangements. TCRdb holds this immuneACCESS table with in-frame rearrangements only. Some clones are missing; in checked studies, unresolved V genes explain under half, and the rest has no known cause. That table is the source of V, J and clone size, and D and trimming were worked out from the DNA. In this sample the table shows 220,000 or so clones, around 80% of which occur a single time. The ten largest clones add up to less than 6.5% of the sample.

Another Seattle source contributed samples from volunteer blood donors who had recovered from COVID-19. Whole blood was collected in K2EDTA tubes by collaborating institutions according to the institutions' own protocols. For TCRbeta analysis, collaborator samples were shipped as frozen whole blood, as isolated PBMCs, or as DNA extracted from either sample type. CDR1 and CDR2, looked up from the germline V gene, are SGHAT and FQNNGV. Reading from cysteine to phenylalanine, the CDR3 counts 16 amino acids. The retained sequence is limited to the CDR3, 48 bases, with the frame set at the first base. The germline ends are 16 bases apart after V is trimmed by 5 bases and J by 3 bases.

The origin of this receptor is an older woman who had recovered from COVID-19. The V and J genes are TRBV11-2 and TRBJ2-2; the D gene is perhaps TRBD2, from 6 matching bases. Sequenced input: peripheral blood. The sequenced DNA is TGTGCCAGCAGCCCCCAGGGAGGAGGGCACACCGGGGAGCTGTTTTTT. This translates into CASSPQGGGHTGELFF. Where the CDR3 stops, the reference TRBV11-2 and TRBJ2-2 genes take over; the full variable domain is EAGVAQSPRYKIIEKRQSVAFWCNPISGHATLYWYQQILGQGPKLLIQFQNNGVVDDSQLPKDRFSAERLKGVDSTLKIQPAKLEDSAVYLCASSPQGGGHTGELFFGEGSRLTVL.